This passage covers 12 T cell receptor beta chains from one sample sequenced in a study of T cells after somatic rescue of genetic block. Repertoires were generated with immunoSEQ multiplex PCR, while TCRdb's copy carries only in-frame clones and drops some. The table has around 12,000 clones, approximately 74% seen once. The sample consisted of peripheral blood mononuclear cells (PBMCs). These receptors were taken from a boy aged 5-17 years.

The rearrangement links TRBV5-4 to TRBJ1-4; unclear D gene. This CDR3 contains 13 residues. Germline V lookup: CDR1 SGHNT, CDR2 YYREEE (reference sequence). V lost 0 bases, J lost 8 bases, and 8 bases lay in between. CDR3 amino acids: CASSLEKREKLFF. The CDR3 DNA is TGTGCCAGCAGCTTGGAGAAAAGGGAAAAACTGTTTTTT.

The chain has TRBV28 and TRBJ2-5; D remains ambiguous. In germline, CDR1 is MDHEN, CDR2 SYDVKM. This CDR3 region has 12 residues. Trimming removed 1 base at V and 5 bases at J, with 5 bases between. CDR3: CASSLLWETQYF. The CDR3 DNA is TGTGCCAGCAGTTTATTATGGGAGACCCAGTACTTC.

This clone appeared a few times. The V and J genes are TRBV9 and TRBJ1-5; no firm D call. With 0 bases removed from V and 4 bases from J, the gap between germline ends came to 14 bases. There are 16 residues in the CDR3. From germline, CDR1 is SGDLS and CDR2 YYNGEE. CDR3 residues: CASSVGPPSWNQPQHF. The CDR3 DNA is TGTGCCAGCAGCGTAGGCCCGCCATCATGGAATCAGCCCCAGCATTTT.

The CDR3 loop is CASSLARDREANQPQHF. DNA of the CDR3: TGTGCCAGCAGCCTAGCTCGGGACAGGGAAGCTAACCAGCCCCAGCATTTT. The chain links TRBV14 to TRBJ1-5, with TRBD1 matching 9 bases. Trimming removed 4 bases from V and 7 bases from J; junction bases left unmatched: 14. The CDR3 extends over 17 amino acids. Per germline, CDR1 SGHDN and CDR2 FVKESK.

The rearrangement joins TRBV5-5 to TRBJ2-6; D unclear. Germline loops: CDR1 SGHKS, CDR2 YYEKEE (reference sequence). Trimming took off 2 bases at V and 0 bases at J, with 9 bases between the two ends. This CDR3 is 16 amino acids long. The CDR3 nucleotides are TGTGCCAGCAGCTTCGGCAGAACCTCTGGGGCCAACGTCCTGACTTTC. The encoded protein is CASSFGRTSGANVLTF.

The chain employs TRBV2 and TRBJ1-1; D unresolved. The ends were cut back, 2 bases at V and 4 bases at J, with 14 bases in the middle. This CDR3 comprises 15 residues. The germline CDR1 and CDR2 sequences are SNHLY and FYNNEI. The CDR3 DNA is TGTGCCAGCAGTGAAAGAACCCGAGGTGGCACTGAAGCTTTCTTT. Translating gives CASSERTRGGTEAFF. Full variable domain (rest looked up from reference TRBV2 and TRBJ1-1): EPEVTQTPSHQVTQMGQEVILRCVPISNHLYFYWYRQILGQKVEFLVSFYNNEISEKSEIFDDQFSVERPDGSNFTLKIRSTKLEDSAMYFCASSERTRGGTEAFFGQGTRLTVV.

The rearrangement joins TRBV5-1 to TRBJ2-2, with 11 bases that match TRBD1. The CDR3 covers 16 residues. The J segment lost 2 bases and the V segment lost 5 bases, leaving 5 bases of the junction unmatched. Germline loops: CDR1 SGHRS, CDR2 YFSETQ. The DNA for the CDR3 is TGCGCCAGCAGACGGACAGGGGGCGTCAACACCGGGGAGCTGTTTTTT. Its translation: CASRRTGGVNTGELFF.

V usage is TRBV4-2 and J usage is TRBJ2-5, with D uncertain. The last part of the DNA fits TRBJ2-7 better; the J call may be wrong. CDR1 LGHNA and CDR2 YNFKEQ come from the germline V gene. The CDR3 is 14 residues long. CDR3 in amino acids: CASSHELTTYEQYF. Here the CDR3 DNA reads TGTGCCAGCAGCCACGAGCTTACAACCTACGAGCAGTACTTC.

The gene calls are TRBV5-6 and TRBJ1-6; 9 bases are a match to TRBD1. Germline V gene data show CDR1 as SGHDT and CDR2 as YYEEEE. V lost 6 bases and J lost 7; bases outside the gene matches: 20. CDR3 length: 19 amino acids. CDR3 residues: CASNLRANRGRRRNSPLHF. CDR3 sequence (DNA): TGTGCCAGCAACCTACGAGCCAACAGGGGGCGCCGAAGGAATTCACCCCTCCACTTT.

This chain uses TRBV5-1 with TRBJ2-1, with 7 bases lining up with TRBD1. This CDR3 has 13 amino acids. With V trimmed by 5 bases and J by 8 bases, 7 bases remained unmatched. Germline CDR1 is SGHRS and CDR2 is YFSETQ. The DNA for the CDR3 is TGCGCCAGCAGACATACAGGGGCAGATGAGCAGTTCTTC. It specifies CASRHTGADEQFF.

This clone is deemed medium-sized. The chain recombines TRBV7-8 with TRBJ1-2; D gene ambiguous. Trimming took off 0 bases at V and 3 bases at J, with 5 bases between the two ends. This CDR3 has 13 residues. In germline, CDR1 is SGHVS, CDR2 FQNEAQ. This chain's CDR3 is CASSLAPDYGYTF. The CDR3 DNA follows: TGTGCCAGCAGCTTAGCACCGGACTATGGCTACACCTTC.

The CDR3 region has the DNA TGTGCCAGCAGCCTACAGGGATATGGCTACACCTTC. It yields the protein CASSLQGYGYTF. The chain joins TRBV7-8 to TRBJ1-2, with D possibly matching TRBD1 (6 bases). This CDR3 comprises 12 residues. Germline assignment: CDR1 SGHVS and CDR2 FQNEAQ. V was pared by 5 bases and J by 5 bases, with 9 bases between.